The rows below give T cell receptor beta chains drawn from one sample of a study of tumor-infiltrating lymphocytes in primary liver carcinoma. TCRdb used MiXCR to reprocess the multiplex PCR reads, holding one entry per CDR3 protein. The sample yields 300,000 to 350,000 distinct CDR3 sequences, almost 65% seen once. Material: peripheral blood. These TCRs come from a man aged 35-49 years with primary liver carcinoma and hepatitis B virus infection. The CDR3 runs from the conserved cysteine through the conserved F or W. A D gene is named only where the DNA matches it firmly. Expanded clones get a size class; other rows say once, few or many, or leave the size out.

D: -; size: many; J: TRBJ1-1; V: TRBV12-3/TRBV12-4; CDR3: CASSFNTEAFF
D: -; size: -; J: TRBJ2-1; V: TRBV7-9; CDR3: CASSSGPTRREQFF
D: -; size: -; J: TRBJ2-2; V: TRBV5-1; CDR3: CTSSAAPGELFF
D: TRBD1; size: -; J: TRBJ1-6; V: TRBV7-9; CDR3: CASSQTGLKNSPLHF
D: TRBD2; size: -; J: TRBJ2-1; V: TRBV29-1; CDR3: CSVTATSGTVRFGEQFF
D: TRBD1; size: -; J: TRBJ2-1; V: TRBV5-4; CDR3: CASNGQGAIIRNEQFF
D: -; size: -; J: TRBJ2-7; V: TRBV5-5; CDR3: CASSPGRTYKQYF
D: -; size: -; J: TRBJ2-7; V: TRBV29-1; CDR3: CSVPGMPGQYF
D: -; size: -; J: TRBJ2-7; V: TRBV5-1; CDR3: CARSLYPVPYEQYF
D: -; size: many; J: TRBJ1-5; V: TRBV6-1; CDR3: CASRLWRQPQHF
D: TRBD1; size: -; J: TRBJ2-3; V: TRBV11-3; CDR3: CAISLRQGTDTQYF
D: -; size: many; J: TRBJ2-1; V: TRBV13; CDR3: CASSPLKSSYNEQFF
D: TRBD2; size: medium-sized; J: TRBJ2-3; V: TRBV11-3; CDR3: CASRGRADTQYF
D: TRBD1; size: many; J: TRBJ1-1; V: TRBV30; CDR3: CAWSVRFGTGDTEAFF
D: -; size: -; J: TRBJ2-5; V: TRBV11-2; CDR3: CASSPSSIQGTGRETQYF
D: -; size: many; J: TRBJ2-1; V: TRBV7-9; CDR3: CASSTGGLGPEQFF
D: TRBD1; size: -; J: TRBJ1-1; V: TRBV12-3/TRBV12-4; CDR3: CASSRGTGGFRDTEAFF
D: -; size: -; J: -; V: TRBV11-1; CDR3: CTSSLSDYEQYF
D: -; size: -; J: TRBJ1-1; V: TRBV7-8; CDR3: CASSSPGRANTEAFF
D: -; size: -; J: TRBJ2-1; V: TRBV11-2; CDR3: CASSLVGTWIAEGRGEQFF
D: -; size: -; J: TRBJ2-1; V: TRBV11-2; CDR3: CASSLVAAHNERFF
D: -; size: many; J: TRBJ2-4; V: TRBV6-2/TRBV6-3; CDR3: CASSYLGDIQYF
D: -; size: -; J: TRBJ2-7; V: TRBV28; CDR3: CASSPRAIILSYEQYF
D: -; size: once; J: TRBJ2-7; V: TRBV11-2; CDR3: CASSQIVTGDGYEQYF
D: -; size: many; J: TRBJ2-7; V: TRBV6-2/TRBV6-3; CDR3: CASSYSTNYEQYF
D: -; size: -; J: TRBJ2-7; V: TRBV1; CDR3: CTNSPTSGSYPYEQYF
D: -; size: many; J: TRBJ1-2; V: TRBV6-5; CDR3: CASRDGGGHGYTF
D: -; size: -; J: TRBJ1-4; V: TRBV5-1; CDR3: CASRLATNEKLFF
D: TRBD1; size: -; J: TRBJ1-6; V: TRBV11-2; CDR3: CANSIDSDRVDNSPLHF
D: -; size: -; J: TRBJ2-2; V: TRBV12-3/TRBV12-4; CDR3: CASSYVTGANTGELFF
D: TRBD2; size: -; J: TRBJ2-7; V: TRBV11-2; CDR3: CASSEGLAPAFDDQYF
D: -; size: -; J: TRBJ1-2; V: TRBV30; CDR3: CAWSVQRAEGYTF
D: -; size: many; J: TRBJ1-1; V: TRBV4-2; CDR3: CASSQARGGGTEAFF
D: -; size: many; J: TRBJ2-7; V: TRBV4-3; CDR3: CASSQQGSYEQYF
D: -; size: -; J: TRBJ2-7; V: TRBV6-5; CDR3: CASRPGTAYKRYF
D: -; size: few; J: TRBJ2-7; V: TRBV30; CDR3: CAWSVWQRDQDYEQYF
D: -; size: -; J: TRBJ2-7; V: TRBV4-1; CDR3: CASSLPTSGGSYEQYF
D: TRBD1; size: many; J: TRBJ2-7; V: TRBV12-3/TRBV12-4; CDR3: CASSPQSLGTGLDEQYF
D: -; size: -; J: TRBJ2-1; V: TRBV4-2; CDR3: CPSSQLGQLKLRDEQFF
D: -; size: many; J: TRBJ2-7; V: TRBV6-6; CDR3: CASSFPEGQGTYEQYF
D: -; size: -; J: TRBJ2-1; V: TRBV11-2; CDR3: CGSNLVGNQDNEQFF
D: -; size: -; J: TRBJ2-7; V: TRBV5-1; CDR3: CASSLAEGTPEQYF
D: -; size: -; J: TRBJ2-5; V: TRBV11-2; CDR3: CASNQPRGWETQYF
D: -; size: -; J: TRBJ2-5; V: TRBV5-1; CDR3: CASSLGMETQYF
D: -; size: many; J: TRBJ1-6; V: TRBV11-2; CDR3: CASSLDPGSPLHF
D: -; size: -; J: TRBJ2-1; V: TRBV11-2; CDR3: CASSSPRGGSYNEQFF
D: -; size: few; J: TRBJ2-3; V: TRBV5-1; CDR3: CASSQSTDTQYF
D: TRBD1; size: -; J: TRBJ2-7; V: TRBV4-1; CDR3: CASSQVGDSPYEQYF
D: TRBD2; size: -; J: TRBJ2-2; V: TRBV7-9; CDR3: CASSTEIAGPLGGELFF
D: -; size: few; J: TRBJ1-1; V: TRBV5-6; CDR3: CASSSALRTEGTFF
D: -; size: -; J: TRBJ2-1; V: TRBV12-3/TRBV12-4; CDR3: CAGRFIAESEQFF
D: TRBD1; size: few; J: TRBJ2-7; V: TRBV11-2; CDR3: CASGRLSGQGPGEQYF
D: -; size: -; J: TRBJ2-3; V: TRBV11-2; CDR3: CASSLDLGAADMQYF
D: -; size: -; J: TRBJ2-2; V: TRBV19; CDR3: CASSILGGANTGELFF
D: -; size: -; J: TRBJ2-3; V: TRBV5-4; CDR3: CASSLESFGMQYF
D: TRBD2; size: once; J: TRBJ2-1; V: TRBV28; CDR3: CASSFPTSGVPEQFF
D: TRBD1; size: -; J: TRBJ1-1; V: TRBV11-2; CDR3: CASTWTGNTETFF
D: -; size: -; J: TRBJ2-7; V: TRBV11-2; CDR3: CASSRDRSSYERYF
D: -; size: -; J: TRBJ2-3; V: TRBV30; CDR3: CAWSHGGSTDTQYF